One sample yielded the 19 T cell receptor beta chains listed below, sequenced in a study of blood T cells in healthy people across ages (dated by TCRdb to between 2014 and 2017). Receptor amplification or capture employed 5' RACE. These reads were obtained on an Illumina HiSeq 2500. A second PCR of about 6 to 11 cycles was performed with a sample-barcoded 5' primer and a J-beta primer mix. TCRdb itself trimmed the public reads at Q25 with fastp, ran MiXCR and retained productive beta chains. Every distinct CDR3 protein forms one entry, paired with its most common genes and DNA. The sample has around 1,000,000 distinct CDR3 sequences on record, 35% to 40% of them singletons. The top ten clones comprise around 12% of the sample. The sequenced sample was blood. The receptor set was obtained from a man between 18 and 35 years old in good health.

CDR3 in amino acids: CSASKQGTYNEQYF. Here the CDR3 DNA reads TGCAGTGCTAGTAAACAGGGGACATACAATGAGCAGTACTTC. V gene TRBV20-1 combines with J gene TRBJ2-5, with TRBD1 identical over 7 bases. The CDR3 length is 14 residues. In germline, CDR1 is DFQATT, CDR2 SNEGSKA (reference sequence). J gave up 11 bases and V 3 bases, and 15 bases lay outside the gene matches.

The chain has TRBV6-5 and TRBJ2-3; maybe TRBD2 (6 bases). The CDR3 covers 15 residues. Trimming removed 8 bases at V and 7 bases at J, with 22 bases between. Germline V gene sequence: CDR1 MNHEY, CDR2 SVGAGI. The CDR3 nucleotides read TGTGCCAGCTCAATAGCAGGGACTGGACACTATACGCAGTATTTT. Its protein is CASSIAGTGHYTQYF.

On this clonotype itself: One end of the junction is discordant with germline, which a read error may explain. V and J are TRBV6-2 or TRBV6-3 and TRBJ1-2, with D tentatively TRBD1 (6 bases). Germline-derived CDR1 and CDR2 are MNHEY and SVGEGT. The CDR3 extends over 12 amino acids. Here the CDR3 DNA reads TGTGGTAGCGGACAGCACAACTATGGCTACGCCTTC. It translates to CGSGQHNYGYAF.

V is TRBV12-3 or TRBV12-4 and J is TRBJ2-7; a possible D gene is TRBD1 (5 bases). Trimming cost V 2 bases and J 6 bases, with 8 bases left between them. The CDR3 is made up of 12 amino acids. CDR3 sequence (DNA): TGTGCCAGCAGTTTAAGGGGCGGCGAGCAGTACTTC. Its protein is CASSLRGGEQYF.

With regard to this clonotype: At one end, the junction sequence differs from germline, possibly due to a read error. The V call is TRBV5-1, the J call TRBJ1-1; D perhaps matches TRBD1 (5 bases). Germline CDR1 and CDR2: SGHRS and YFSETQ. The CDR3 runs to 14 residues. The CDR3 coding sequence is TGCGCCGGCAGCTTGGACACGGGCGAGGTTGAAGCTTTCTTT. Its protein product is CAGSLDTGEVEAFF.

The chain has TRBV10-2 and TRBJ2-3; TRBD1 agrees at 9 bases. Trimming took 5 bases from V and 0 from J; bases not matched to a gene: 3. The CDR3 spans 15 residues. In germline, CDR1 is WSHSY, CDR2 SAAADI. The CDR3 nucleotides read TGCGCCAGCAGTATACAGGGGGCGAGCACAGATACGCAGTATTTT. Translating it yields CASSIQGASTDTQYF.

Here the CDR3 DNA reads TGTGCCAGCAGTGATCAGGGGGCTGATGAGCAGTTCTTC. It encodes CASSDQGADEQFF. The chain joins TRBV11-2 to TRBJ2-1; the match to TRBD1 covers 8 bases. The CDR3 loop spans 13 amino acids. V shed 6 bases, J shed 8 bases, and the junction held 6 bases outside the gene matches. The germline V gene encodes CDR1 SGHAT and CDR2 FQNNGV.

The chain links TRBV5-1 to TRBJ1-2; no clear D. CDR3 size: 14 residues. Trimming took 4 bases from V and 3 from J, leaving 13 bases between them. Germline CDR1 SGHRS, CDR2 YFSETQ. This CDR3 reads CASSEGSLDYGYTF. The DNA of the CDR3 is TGCGCCAGCAGCGAGGGATCCTTGGACTATGGCTACACCTTC.

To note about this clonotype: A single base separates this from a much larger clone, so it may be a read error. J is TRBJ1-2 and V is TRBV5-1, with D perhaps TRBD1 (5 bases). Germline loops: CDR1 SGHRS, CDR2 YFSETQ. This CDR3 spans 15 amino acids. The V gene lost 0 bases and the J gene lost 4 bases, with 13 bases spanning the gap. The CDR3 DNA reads TGCGCCAGCAGCTTGGGCGACAGCGCGTCCTATGGCTACACCTTC. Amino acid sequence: CASSLGDSASYGYTF.

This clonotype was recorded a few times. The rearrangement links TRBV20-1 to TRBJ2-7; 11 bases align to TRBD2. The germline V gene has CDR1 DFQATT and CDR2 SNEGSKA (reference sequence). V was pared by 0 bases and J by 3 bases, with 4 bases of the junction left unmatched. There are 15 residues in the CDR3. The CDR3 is CSARDVGLAGYEQYF. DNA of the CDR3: TGCAGTGCTAGAGACGTCGGACTAGCGGGCTACGAGCAGTACTTC.

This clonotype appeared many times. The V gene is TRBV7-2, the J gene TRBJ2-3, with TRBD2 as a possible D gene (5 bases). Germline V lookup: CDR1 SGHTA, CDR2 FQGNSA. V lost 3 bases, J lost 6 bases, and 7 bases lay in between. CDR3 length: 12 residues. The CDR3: CASSFAGDTQYF. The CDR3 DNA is TGTGCCAGCAGCTTCGCGGGCGATACGCAGTATTTT.

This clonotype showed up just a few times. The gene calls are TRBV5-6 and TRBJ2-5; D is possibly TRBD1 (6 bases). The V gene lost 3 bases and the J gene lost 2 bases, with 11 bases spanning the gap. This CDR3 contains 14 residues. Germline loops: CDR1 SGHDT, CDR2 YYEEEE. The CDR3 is CASSSRQAQETQYF. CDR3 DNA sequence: TGTGCCAGCAGCTCGCGACAGGCACAAGAGACCCAGTACTTC.

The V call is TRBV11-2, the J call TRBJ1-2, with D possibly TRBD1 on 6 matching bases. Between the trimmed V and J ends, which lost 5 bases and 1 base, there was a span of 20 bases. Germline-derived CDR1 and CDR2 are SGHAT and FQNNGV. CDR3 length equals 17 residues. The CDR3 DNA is TGTGCCAGCAGCGCGAGACAGGACGGATCAGATAACTATGGCTACACCTTC. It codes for CASSARQDGSDNYGYTF.

The DNA for the CDR3 is TGTGCCAGCAGCCAAGTAGGGAGCCGGAGCACAGATACGCAGTATTTT. Its translation is CASSQVGSRSTDTQYF. V usage is TRBV14 and J usage is TRBJ2-3, with D perhaps TRBD2 (5 bases). V lost 1 base and J lost 0, with 11 bases in between. In germline, CDR1 is SGHDN, CDR2 FVKESK. The CDR3 runs 16 residues.

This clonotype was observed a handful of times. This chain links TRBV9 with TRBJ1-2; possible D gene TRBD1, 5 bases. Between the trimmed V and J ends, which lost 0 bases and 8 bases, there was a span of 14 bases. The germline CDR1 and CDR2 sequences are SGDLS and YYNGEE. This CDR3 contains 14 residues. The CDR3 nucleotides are TGTGCCAGCAGCGTAGAGGCAGGGAGATTCGGCTACACCTTC. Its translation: CASSVEAGRFGYTF.

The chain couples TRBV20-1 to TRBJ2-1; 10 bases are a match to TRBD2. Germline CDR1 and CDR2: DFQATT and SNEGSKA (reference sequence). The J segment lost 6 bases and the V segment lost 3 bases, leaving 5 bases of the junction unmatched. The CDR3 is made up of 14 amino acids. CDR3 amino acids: CSASMSGGVNEQFF. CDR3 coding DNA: TGCAGTGCTAGTATGAGCGGGGGGGTCAATGAGCAGTTCTTC.

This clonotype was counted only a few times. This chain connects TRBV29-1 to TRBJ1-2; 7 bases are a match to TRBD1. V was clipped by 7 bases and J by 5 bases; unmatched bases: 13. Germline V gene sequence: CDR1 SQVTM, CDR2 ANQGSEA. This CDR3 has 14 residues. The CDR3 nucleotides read TGCAGCGCTAAAGACAGGGATTCGGGATATGGCTACACCTTC. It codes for CSAKDRDSGYGYTF.

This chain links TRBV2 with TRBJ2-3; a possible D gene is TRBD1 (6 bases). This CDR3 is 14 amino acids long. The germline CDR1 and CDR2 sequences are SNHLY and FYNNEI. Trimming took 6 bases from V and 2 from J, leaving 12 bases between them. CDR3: CASSRRTVTDTQYF. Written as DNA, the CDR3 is TGTGCCAGCAGCCGCCGGACAGTCACAGATACGCAGTATTTT.

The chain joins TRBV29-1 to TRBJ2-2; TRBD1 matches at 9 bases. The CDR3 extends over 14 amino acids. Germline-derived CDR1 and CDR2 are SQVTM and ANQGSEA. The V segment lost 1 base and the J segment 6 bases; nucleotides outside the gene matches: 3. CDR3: CSVEAYRGPGELFF. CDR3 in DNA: TGCAGCGTTGAAGCCTACAGGGGGCCCGGGGAGCTGTTTTTT.